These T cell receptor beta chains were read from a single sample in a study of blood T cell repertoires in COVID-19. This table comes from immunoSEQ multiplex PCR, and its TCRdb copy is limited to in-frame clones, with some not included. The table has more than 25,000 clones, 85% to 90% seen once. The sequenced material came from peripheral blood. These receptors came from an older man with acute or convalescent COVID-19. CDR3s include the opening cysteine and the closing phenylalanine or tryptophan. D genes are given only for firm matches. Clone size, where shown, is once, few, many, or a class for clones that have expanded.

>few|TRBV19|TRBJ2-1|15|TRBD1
TGTGCCAGTAGTTCCGGGACAGGGGGCTACAATGAGCAGTTCTTC
CASSSGTGGYNEQFF
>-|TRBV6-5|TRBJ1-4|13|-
TGTGCCAGCCGCGGGGGGAGGAGGGAAAAACTGTTTTTT
CASRGGRREKLFF
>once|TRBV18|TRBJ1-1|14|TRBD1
TGTGCCAGCTCTTCGACAGGGGGAAGCACTGAAGCTTTCTTT
CASSSTGGSTEAFF
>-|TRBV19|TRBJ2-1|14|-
TGTGCCAGTAGATCGGGTGACTCCTACAATGAGCAGTTCTTC
CASRSGDSYNEQFF
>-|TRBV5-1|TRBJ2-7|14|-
TGCGCCAGCCGGGGGGCGGCCGAGGCCCTCGAGCAGTACTTC
CASRGAAEALEQYF
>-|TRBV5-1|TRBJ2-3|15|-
TGCGCCAGCAGCTTGGTGTCACCCGGGGCAGATACGCAGTATTTT
CASSLVSPGADTQYF
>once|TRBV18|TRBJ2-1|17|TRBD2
TGTGCCAGCTCACTGGTGGCTAGCGGGAGCCTACACAATGAGCAGTTCTTC
CASSLVASGSLHNEQFF
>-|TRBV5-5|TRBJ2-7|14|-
TGTGCCAGCAGCTTGGAACTAGCAACCTACGAGCAGTACTTC
CASSLELATYEQYF
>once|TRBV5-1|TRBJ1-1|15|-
TGCGCCAGCACGGGGGGCGACAGGCGAGGGACTGAAGCTTTCTTT
CASTGGDRRGTEAFF
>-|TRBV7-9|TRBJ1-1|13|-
TGTGCCAGCACCGAGTTGGAGACCGTTCCAGCTTTCTTT
CASTELETVPAFF
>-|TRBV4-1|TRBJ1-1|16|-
TGCGCCAGCAGCCAAGACTCTGCGCGAAAATTCACTGAAGCTTTCTTT
CASSQDSARKFTEAFF
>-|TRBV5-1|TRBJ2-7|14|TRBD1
TGCGCCAGCAGCCTAGGGACAGGAGTCTACGAGCAGTACTTC
CASSLGTGVYEQYF
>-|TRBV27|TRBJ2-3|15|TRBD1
TGTGCCAGCAGGAACCGGGACAGGAGTCCAGATACGCAGTATTTT
CASRNRDRSPDTQYF
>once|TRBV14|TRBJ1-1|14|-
TGTGCCAGCAGCCAAGAGAATACAGGGACTGAAGCTTTCTTT
CASSQENTGTEAFF
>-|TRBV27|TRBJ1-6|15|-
TGTGCCAGCAGTCCGGCTAGTCCTACTAATTCACCCCTCCACTTT
CASSPASPTNSPLHF
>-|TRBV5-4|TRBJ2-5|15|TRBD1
TGTGCCAGCAGCCTCGGGACAGGGATTCAAGAGACCCAGTACTTC
CASSLGTGIQETQYF
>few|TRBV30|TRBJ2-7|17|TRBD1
TGTGCCTGGAGTCCCACCCCGGACAGGGATAACTCCTACGAGCAGTACTTC
CAWSPTPDRDNSYEQYF
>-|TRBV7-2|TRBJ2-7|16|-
TGTGCCAGCAGCCCGTGGGTATGGACAGCCCCAGGGGAGCAGTACTTC
CASSPWVWTAPGEQYF
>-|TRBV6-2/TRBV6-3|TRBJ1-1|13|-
TGTGCCAGCAGTTACTCAGCAGGAACTGAAGCTTTCTTT
CASSYSAGTEAFF
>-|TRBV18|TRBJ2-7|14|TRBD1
TGTGCCAGCTCATCCCGGACAGGGCGCTACGAGCAGTACTTC
CASSSRTGRYEQYF
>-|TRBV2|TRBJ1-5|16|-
TGTGCCAGCAGTGAAGCGTCGGGGGGTAGCAATCAGCCCCAGCATTTT
CASSEASGGSNQPQHF
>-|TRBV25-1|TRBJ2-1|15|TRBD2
TGTGCCACTCAGTTAGCGGGAGGATTTTGGAATGAGCAGTTCTTC
CATQLAGGFWNEQFF
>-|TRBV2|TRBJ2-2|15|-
TGTGCCAGCAGCACGACAGTCGCGAACACCGGGGAGCTGTTTTTT
CASSTTVANTGELFF
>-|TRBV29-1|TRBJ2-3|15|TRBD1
TGCAGCGTTGCGGGGGACAGGGGGAGCACAGATACGCAGTATTTT
CSVAGDRGSTDTQYF
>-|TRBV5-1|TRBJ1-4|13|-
TGCGCCAGCAGCTATTCGGGTAATGAAAAACTGTTTTTT
CASSYSGNEKLFF
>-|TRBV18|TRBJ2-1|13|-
TGTGCCAGCTCAGACAGTACAAACAATGAGCAGTTCTTC
CASSDSTNNEQFF
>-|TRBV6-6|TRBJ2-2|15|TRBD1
TGTGCCAGCAGTAAAACAGGGGGTGTTGTCGGGGAGCTGTTTTTT
CASSKTGGVVGELFF
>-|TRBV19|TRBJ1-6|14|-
TGTGCCAGTAGGCCCCGGACAGTGGATTCACCCCTCCACTTT
CASRPRTVDSPLHF
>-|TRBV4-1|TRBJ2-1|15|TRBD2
TGCGCCAGCAGCCCGTGGGGTAGCGGGAGTAATGAGCAGTTCTTC
CASSPWGSGSNEQFF
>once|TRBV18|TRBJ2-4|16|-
TGTGCCAGCTCACCGGTGTGGGCCGATGCCCAAAACATTCAGTACTTC
CASSPVWADAQNIQYF
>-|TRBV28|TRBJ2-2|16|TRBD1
TGTGCCAGCAGTTCGGGACAGGGCTTACTCACCGGGGAGCTGTTTTTT
CASSSGQGLLTGELFF
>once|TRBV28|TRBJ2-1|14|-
TGTGCCAGCAGTTTACCTAGTTCCTACAATGAGCAGTTCTTC
CASSLPSSYNEQFF
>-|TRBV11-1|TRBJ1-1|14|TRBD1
TGTGCCAGCACTCCCAAGACAGGGATCACTGAAGCTTTCTTT
CASTPKTGITEAFF
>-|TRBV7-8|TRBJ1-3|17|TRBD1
TGTGCCAGCAGCTTAGGAAGACAGGGCCTCTCTGGAAACACCATATATTTT
CASSLGRQGLSGNTIYF
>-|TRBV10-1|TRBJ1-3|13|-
TGCGCCAACGGACAGCTCTCTGGAAACACCATATATTTT
CANGQLSGNTIYF
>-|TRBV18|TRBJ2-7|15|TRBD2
TGTGCCAGCTCACCAGGGACTAGCGGGAGAGGAGAGCAGTACTTC
CASSPGTSGRGEQYF
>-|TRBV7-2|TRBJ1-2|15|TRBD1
TGTGCCAGCAGGCCCGACAGGGGAGCTAACTATGGCTACACCTTC
CASRPDRGANYGYTF
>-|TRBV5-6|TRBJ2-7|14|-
TGTGCCAGCAGCTCCACCGGGACAACCCTCGAGCAGTACTTC
CASSSTGTTLEQYF
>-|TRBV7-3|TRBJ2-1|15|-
TGTGCCAGCAGCTTAATGGGAGGACTCTACAATGAGCAGTTCTTC
CASSLMGGLYNEQFF
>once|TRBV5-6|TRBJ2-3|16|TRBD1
TGTGCCAGCAGCTTGGGATGGACAGGGAGCACAGATACGCAGTATTTT
CASSLGWTGSTDTQYF
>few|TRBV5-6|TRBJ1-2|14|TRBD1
TGTGCCAGCAGCTTGGGAGGGACAGGGTTGAGAAACACCTTC
CASSLGGTGLRNTF
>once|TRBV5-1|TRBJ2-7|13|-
TGCGCCAGCAGCTTTCCCGGAGCCCCCGAGCAGTACTTC
CASSFPGAPEQYF
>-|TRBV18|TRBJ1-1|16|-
TGTGCCAGCTCATCGACAGGCCCTGGGGGGAACACTGAAGCTTTCTTT
CASSSTGPGGNTEAFF
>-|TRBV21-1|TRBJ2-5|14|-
TGTGCCAGCAGCCCCGGGTTGCGCGAAGAGACCCAGTACTTC
CASSPGLREETQYF
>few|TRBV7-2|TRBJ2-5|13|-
TGTGCCAGCAGCTTCAACAGAGAAGAGACCCAGTACTTC
CASSFNREETQYF